This TCR beta chain originates from a study of regulatory T cells in long-lasting Graves disease. This clonotype came up many times. Time point denoted: newly diagnosed GD, antithyroid drugs for less than 3 months. Extracted RNA from PBMCs served as the source of the TCR library. Germline CDR1 reads SGHVS; CDR2 reads FQNEAQ. This CDR3 is built from 14 residues. Trimming shortened V by 3 bases and J by 2 bases, and 7 bases separated the two germline ends. Combining iRepertoire HTBI primers with Arm-PCR of CDR3 regions, the authors built TCR beta libraries. Using its own MiXCR run on the multiplex PCR reads, TCRdb lists one record per CDR3 protein. The sample has about 360,000 distinct CDR3 sequences, roughly 15% seen once. A further study also used this sample, focusing on T cells in Graves' hyperthyroidism and ophthalmopathy.

This clonotype originated in a woman between 18 and 29 years old with Graves disease. The chain carries TRBV7-8 and TRBJ1-4; D is uncertain. The sequences come from peripheral blood mononuclear cells (PBMCs), collected at new diagnosis, from a patient treated with antithyroid drugs. The CDR3 region is CASSFEGTNEKLFF. As DNA, the CDR3 is TGTGCCAGCAGCTTCGAGGGTACTAATGAAAAACTGTTTTTT.